This entry lists 29 T cell receptor beta chains sequenced from one sample in a study of T-cell reconstitution after alpha-beta-depleted transplantation in children. As it was prepared, the TCRbeta library received unique molecular identifiers. Each CDR3 protein gets one entry after TCRdb re-called the PCR reads with MiXCR. Here the sample spans approximately 120,000 distinct CDR3 sequences, roughly 9% being singletons. The sample consisted of PBMCs, mostly from graft donor cells, taken 180 days after TCRalphabeta/CD19-depleted stem cell transplant. The receptors shown here come from a girl in the first two years of life who had a stem cell transplant for combined immunodeficiency, so the T cells may come from the graft donor.

To note about this clonotype: At one boundary the junction diverges from the germline segment, which might be a read error. The V call is TRBV27, the J call TRBJ2-7; TRBD1 is a possible D gene (5 bases). CDR1 MNHEY and CDR2 SMNVEV come from the germline V gene (reference sequence). The CDR3 consists of 14 residues. CDR3 loop: CTSSLTVLTYEQYF. The CDR3 DNA reads TGTACCAGCAGTCTGACAGTGCTTACCTACGAGCAGTACTTC.

The chain uses TRBV19 and TRBJ2-1; 7 positions match TRBD1. The V gene end was trimmed by 3 bases and the J gene end by 0 bases; junction bases not matched to a gene: 2. Germline CDR1 is LNHDA and CDR2 is SQIVND (reference sequence). This CDR3 spans 15 amino acids. The DNA for the CDR3 is TGTGCCAGTAGTATCGGGGACAGCTCCTACAATGAGCAGTTCTTC. It is translated as CASSIGDSSYNEQFF.

This clonotype came up a few times. The rearrangement uses TRBV9 and TRBJ2-1; a weak D match, TRBD2 (6 bases). Trimming cost V 7 bases and J 6 bases, with 14 bases left between them. The CDR3 loop spans 13 amino acids. Germline V CDR1 and CDR2: SGDLS, YYNGEE. CDR3 sequence (DNA): TGTGCCAGCCGCGGGGAAGTTTCCAATGAGCAGTTCTTC. Translating it yields CASRGEVSNEQFF.

In the case of this clonotype: The junction differs from germline at one of its ends, possibly a read error. The chain links TRBV19 to TRBJ2-4; weak D call: TRBD2 (6 bases). Germline V CDR1 and CDR2: LNHDA, SQIVND (reference sequence). The CDR3 consists of 15 residues. For the CDR3, the DNA is TGTGCCAGTAGTGGTCGGGGGATAGCCAAAAACAGTCAGTACTTC. Residues: CASSGRGIAKNSQYF.

This clonotype was detected only a few times. The chain carries TRBV10-3 and TRBJ2-3; D not resolved. CDR1 ENHRY and CDR2 SYGVKD come from the germline V gene. The CDR3 totals 12 residues. The V end lost 6 bases, the J end lost 5 bases, and 9 bases lay between the germline ends. The CDR3 DNA reads TGTGCCATCAGCCAGTGGATAGATACGCAGTATTTT. Protein sequence: CAISQWIDTQYF.

The V call is TRBV5-1, the J call TRBJ2-2; 7 nucleotides align to TRBD2. The CDR3 is 16 residues long. Trimming removed 0 bases from V and 2 bases from J; junction bases left unmatched: 4. CDR1 is SGHRS and CDR2 is YFSETQ in the germline V gene. CDR3 nucleotide sequence: TGCGCCAGCAGCTTGGACGCGGGAGTAAACACCGGGGAGCTGTTTTTT. Translating gives CASSLDAGVNTGELFF.

This clonotype was picked up many times. V usage is TRBV29-1 and J usage is TRBJ2-3; perhaps TRBD2 as D (6 bases). V shed 8 bases and J shed 2 bases, with 14 bases lying between them. The CDR3 length is 13 residues. Germline-derived CDR1 and CDR2 are SQVTM and ANQGSEA. CDR3 protein: CSSKGLNTDTQYF. CDR3 nucleotide sequence: TGCAGCTCTAAGGGACTCAACACAGATACGCAGTATTTT.

This clonotype was seen only a few times. This rearrangement joins TRBV20-1 to TRBJ2-1; TRBD2 agrees at 14 bases. Trimming took 0 bases from V and 9 from J; bases not matched to a gene: 7. The germline gives CDR1 DFQATT, CDR2 SNEGSKA (reference sequence). The CDR3 has 16 amino acids. DNA for the CDR3: TGCAGTGCTAGAGATTGGGGACTAGCGGGAGTGACTGAGCAGTTCTTC. Translating gives CSARDWGLAGVTEQFF.

The V call is TRBV29-1, the J call TRBJ2-1; 11 bases are a match to TRBD2. CDR3 length equals 24 residues. Germline V gene lookup returns CDR1 SQVTM and CDR2 ANQGSEA. V shed 0 bases, J shed 2 bases, and the junction held 27 bases outside the gene matches. The CDR3 DNA reads TGCAGCGTTGAAGATCAAAGGGGAGGCGGAATCCTAGCGGGGGGCCTCCTAACCTACAATGAGCAGTTCTTC. This gives the protein CSVEDQRGGGILAGGLLTYNEQFF.

This clonotype has only a few counts. V is TRBV9 and J is TRBJ2-7; possible D gene TRBD2, 5 bases. The V gene lost 0 bases and the J gene lost 5 bases, with 15 bases spanning the gap. CDR1 and CDR2 (germline): SGDLS, YYNGEE. The CDR3 has 15 residues. CDR3 nucleotides: TGTGCCAGCAGCGTAGGGGTGGACTCCATTGACGAGCAGTACTTC. Translating gives CASSVGVDSIDEQYF.

This clonotype was picked up many times. CDR3 amino acids: CASSGDGSYEQYF. The CDR3 DNA is TGTGCCAGCAGCGGGGACGGATCCTACGAGCAGTACTTC. The chain carries TRBV12-3 or TRBV12-4 and TRBJ2-7, with D perhaps assigned TRBD1 or TRBD2 (5 bases each). The V and J ends lost 6 bases and 1 base respectively, with 10 bases between them. The CDR3 consists of 13 residues.

The table lists this clonotype with a few counts. The chain combines TRBV28 with TRBJ2-1; maybe TRBD2 (5 bases). The CDR3 is 17 amino acids. Trimming cost V 6 bases and J 6 bases, with 24 bases left between them. Germline CDR1 MDHEN, CDR2 SYDVKM. The CDR3 region is CASSSLGSLHLTNEQFF. The CDR3 region has the DNA TGTGCCAGCAGCTCCTTAGGGAGCCTCCACCTTACCAATGAGCAGTTCTTC.

There are a few counts of this clonotype. This chain uses TRBV7-2 with TRBJ2-3; TRBD1 or TRBD2 may be the D gene (6 bases each). Germline loops: CDR1 SGHTA, CDR2 FQGNSA. V shed 3 bases and J shed 8 bases, with 12 bases lying between them. This CDR3 is built from 13 residues. The CDR3 is CASSLAEGGTQYF. The CDR3 nucleotides read TGTGCCAGCAGCTTGGCCGAGGGGGGTACGCAGTATTTT.

This clonotype appeared a few times. The rearrangement links TRBV14 to TRBJ2-3, with TRBD1 matching 7 bases. This CDR3 spans 12 amino acids. V trimming: 1 base; J trimming: 12 bases; junction bases outside the gene matches: 4. CDR1 and CDR2 (germline): SGHDN, FVKESK. CDR3 DNA: TGTGCCAGCAGCCAAGTGACAGGGCATCAGTATTTT. It specifies CASSQVTGHQYF.

This clonotype was found a few times. The J gene is TRBJ2-5, the V gene TRBV28; 9 bases are a match to TRBD2. V was pared by 6 bases and J by 5 bases, with 4 bases of the junction left unmatched. The CDR3 totals 13 residues. Looked up from germline, CDR1 is MDHEN and CDR2 is SYDVKM. The CDR3 DNA reads as TGTGCCAGCAGGCTAGCGGGGTGGGAGACCCAGTACTTC. The encoded protein is CASRLAGWETQYF. Drawing the rest from reference TRBV28 and TRBJ2-5, the complete variable domain is DVKVTQSSRYLVKRTGEKVFLECVQDMDHENMFWYRQDPGLGLRLIYFSYDVKMKEKGDIPEGYSVSREKKERFSLILESASTNQTSMYLCASRLAGWETQYFGPGTRLLVL.

The chain is built from TRBV12-3 or TRBV12-4 and TRBJ2-1; 11 bases map to TRBD2. The CDR3 spans 18 residues. The junction had 16 bases not matched to a gene; V was cut back by 4 bases and J by 8 bases. The CDR3 DNA reads as TGTGCCAGCAGTTCATACTCTCGACTAGCGGGAATTGGCCATGAGCAGTTCTTC. Its translation: CASSSYSRLAGIGHEQFF.

This clonotype was counted only a few times. V and J are TRBV18 and TRBJ2-2; either TRBD1 or TRBD2 may supply D (6 bases each). CDR1 and CDR2 (germline): KGHSH, LQKENI. CDR3 length: 19 amino acids. The germline V and J ends were trimmed by 2 bases and 4 bases, with 23 bases remaining between them. The CDR3 nucleotides are TGTGCCAGCTCACCAGTGATCACTTACGCGGGACATACCACCGGGGAGCTGTTTTTT. The encoded protein is CASSPVITYAGHTTGELFF.

The table lists this clonotype with a few counts. This chain connects TRBV9 to TRBJ2-2; D gene ambiguous. CDR3 length equals 15 residues. CDR1 is SGDLS and CDR2 is YYNGEE in the germline V gene. V was clipped by 0 bases and J by 4 bases, with 10 bases between them. The DNA of the CDR3 is TGTGCCAGCAGCGTAGGGGTCACGCCCACCGGGGAGCTGTTTTTT. Its translation is CASSVGVTPTGELFF.

V usage is TRBV28 and J usage is TRBJ2-3; TRBD1 aligns across 8 bases. V gave up 2 bases and J gave up 1 base; unmatched junction bases: 5. The CDR3 has 16 amino acids. Germline CDR1 reads MDHEN; CDR2 reads SYDVKM. CDR3 loop: CASSLGQGQGTDTQYF. CDR3 bases: TGTGCCAGCAGTTTAGGACAGGGCCAGGGCACAGATACGCAGTATTTT. The full variable domain, in which reference TRBV28 and TRBJ2-3 provide the parts outside the CDR3, is DVKVTQSSRYLVKRTGEKVFLECVQDMDHENMFWYRQDPGLGLRLIYFSYDVKMKEKGDIPEGYSVSREKKERFSLILESASTNQTSMYLCASSLGQGQGTDTQYFGPGTRLTVL.

The chain combines TRBV7-2 with TRBJ2-7; D gene uncertain. Between the trimmed V and J ends, which lost 2 bases and 5 bases, there was a span of 10 bases. Germline loops: CDR1 SGHTA, CDR2 FQGNSA. CDR3 length: 13 residues. CDR3 DNA: TGTGCCAGCAGCTTACTCTGGGCGGACGAGCAGTACTTC. It encodes CASSLLWADEQYF.

The table lists this clonotype with a few counts. This chain links TRBV20-1 with TRBJ2-7; either TRBD1 or TRBD2 may supply D (5 bases each). CDR3 length: 15 amino acids. V shed 5 bases and J shed 4 bases, with 21 bases lying between them. CDR1 DFQATT and CDR2 SNEGSKA come from the germline V gene (reference sequence). CDR3 sequence (DNA): TGCAGTGCTCCCATCTCGGGGACCGGGGCGTACGAGCAGTACTTC. This translates into CSAPISGTGAYEQYF.

The J gene is TRBJ2-1, the V gene TRBV7-9; tentative D call: TRBD2 (5 bases). Per the germline V gene, CDR1 is SEHNR and CDR2 is FQNEAQ (reference sequence). This CDR3 spans 16 amino acids. With 5 bases removed from V and 7 bases from J, the gap between germline ends came to 21 bases. CDR3 region: CASSRLGSGLKNEQFF. The CDR3 DNA is TGTGCCAGCAGCCGCCTGGGGTCGGGGTTAAAAAATGAGCAGTTCTTC.

This clonotype turned up a few times. The chain joins TRBV9 to TRBJ2-7; D remains unclear. V was pared by 0 bases and J by 2 bases, with 9 bases between. Germline CDR1 reads SGDLS; CDR2 reads YYNGEE. The CDR3 is made up of 14 amino acids. CDR3 nucleotide sequence: TGTGCCAGCAGCGTAGCCGACGGCACCTACGAGCAGTACTTC. This codes for CASSVADGTYEQYF.

This clonotype has a handful of counts. J is TRBJ1-2 and V is TRBV27; no firm D call. Germline assignment: CDR1 MNHEY and CDR2 SMNVEV (reference sequence). The CDR3 loop spans 14 amino acids. Trimming pared 2 bases from V and 5 bases from J, leaving 12 bases between. The CDR3 loop is CASSLRQSYYGYTF. DNA of the CDR3: TGTGCCAGCAGTTTAAGGCAGTCCTATTATGGCTACACCTTC.

The V gene is TRBV20-1, the J gene TRBJ2-3, with 10 positions matching TRBD2. This CDR3 comprises 15 residues. V lost 6 bases, J lost 2 bases, and 8 bases stayed unmatched. Germline lookup yields CDR1 DFQATT and CDR2 SNEGSKA (reference sequence). The CDR3 spells CSAALAGVSTDTQYF. The CDR3 nucleotides are TGCAGTGCCGCTCTAGCGGGGGTGTCCACAGATACGCAGTATTTT.

This clonotype was detected only a few times. The rearrangement joins TRBV20-1 to TRBJ2-7, with unresolved D. The CDR3 length is 16 residues. Trimming removed 2 bases at V and 2 bases at J, with 19 bases between. Germline loops: CDR1 DFQATT, CDR2 SNEGSKA (reference sequence). The CDR3 is CSARRYGVVVTYEQYF. The CDR3 DNA sequence: TGCAGTGCTAGACGATATGGGGTGGTGGTGACCTACGAGCAGTACTTC.

This clonotype was seen only a few times. This chain connects TRBV7-9 to TRBJ1-6; tentatively, D is TRBD1 (5 bases). Trimming left V 5 bases short and J 7 bases short, with 12 bases between. This CDR3 has 14 amino acids. Germline CDR1 reads SEHNR; CDR2 reads FQNEAQ (reference sequence). CDR3 amino acids: CASSLDPGNSPLHF. CDR3 bases: TGTGCCAGCAGCCTCGACCCAGGGAATTCACCCCTCCACTTT.

This clonotype was seen only a few times. The chain recombines TRBV7-2 with TRBJ2-7; 10 bases fit TRBD1. Per the germline V gene, CDR1 is SGHTA and CDR2 is FQGNSA. The CDR3 spans 14 residues. J gave up 4 bases and V 5 bases, and 5 bases lay outside the gene matches. The CDR3 sequence is CASSTWDRGYEQYF. The CDR3 coding sequence is TGTGCCAGCAGCACCTGGGACAGGGGATACGAGCAGTACTTC.

This clonotype was seen more than once but under ten times. This chain joins TRBV7-3 and TRBJ2-1, with 9 bases identical to TRBD1. Germline assignment: CDR1 SGHTA and CDR2 FQGTGA. The CDR3 spans 17 residues. Trimming took 4 bases from V and 5 from J; bases not matched to a gene: 12. The CDR3 is CASSSALDRGVHNEQFF. The DNA of the CDR3 is TGTGCCAGCAGCTCGGCCCTCGACAGGGGGGTTCACAATGAGCAGTTCTTC. Supplemented by reference TRBV7-3 and TRBJ2-1, the full variable domain reads GAGVSQTPSNKVTEKGKYVELRCDPISGHTALYWYRQSLGQGPEFLIYFQGTGAADDSGLPNDRFFAVRPEGSVSTLKIQRTERGDSAVYLCASSSALDRGVHNEQFFGPGTRLTVL.